This is a list of T cell receptor beta chains from one sample in a study of identical twins. TCRdb recomputed calls from the 5' RACE reads with MiXCR, one row per CDR3 protein. Among a few hundred thousand distinct CDR3 sequences listed, about 12% were seen once. This sample also appeared in a second study, on yellow fever vaccine responses in identical twins.

Sequenced: CD8+ T cells sorted from blood. The origin of the receptors is a woman aged 18-29 years in good health. Each CDR3 is given with its conserved first and last residue. The D gene is left open where the match is weak. Part of the rows lack a size; the others show once, few, many or a class for expanded clones.

j_gene	d_gene	abundance	v_gene	CDR3aa	CDR3nt
TRBJ2-2	-	-	TRBV20-1	CCARDEATSPGAGELFF	TGCTGCGCTAGAGATGAAGCGACGTCCCCCGGGGCCGGGGAGCTGTTTTTT
TRBJ2-1	TRBD2	-	TRBV9	CASSVGAGDNEQFF	TGTGCCAGCAGCGTTGGTGCGGGAGATAATGAGCAGTTCTTC
TRBJ1-5	-	few	TRBV3-1	CVSSQDARNQPQHF	TGTGTCAGCAGCCAAGACGCGCGCAATCAGCCCCAGCATTTT
TRBJ2-1	-	few	TRBV6-2/TRBV6-3	CASSYSWGWDNEQFF	TGTGCCAGCAGTTACTCGTGGGGTTGGGACAATGAGCAGTTCTTC
TRBJ2-3	TRBD2	many	TRBV29-1	CSVEPSGRATDTQYF	TGCAGCGTTGAACCCAGCGGGAGGGCCACAGATACGCAGTATTTT
TRBJ2-4	-	few	TRBV4-1	CASSQGGRGGKNIQYF	TGCGCCAGCAGCCAAGGAGGCAGGGGGGGGAAAAACATTCAGTACTTC
TRBJ2-3	-	-	TRBV6-4	CASSASSGTDTQYF	TGTGCCAGCAGTGCCTCCTCGGGCACAGATACGCAGTATTTT
TRBJ1-6	-	many	TRBV5-1	CASSLGRRGNSPLHF	TGCGCCAGCAGCTTGGGCAGGCGAGGGAATTCACCCCTCCACTTT
TRBJ1-4	TRBD1	many	TRBV6-5	CASSYLGGNEKLFF	TGTGCCAGCAGTTACTTAGGGGGCAACGAAAAACTGTTTTTT
TRBJ2-1	-	-	TRBV3-1	CASSQDPSYNEQFF	TGTGCCAGCAGCCAAGATCCTAGTTACAATGAGCAGTTCTTC
TRBJ2-7	-	once	TRBV27	CASSLSPGDSYEQYF	TGTGCCAGCAGTTTATCGCCGGGAGATTCCTACGAGCAGTACTTC
TRBJ2-2	-	-	TRBV11-2	CASSLENRNTGELFF	TGTGCCAGCAGCTTAGAAAACAGGAACACCGGGGAGCTGTTTTTT
TRBJ2-1	TRBD2	-	TRBV27	CASSYQAAGGPRVEQFF	TGTGCCAGCAGTTATCAAGCCGCGGGAGGCCCACGGGTCGAGCAGTTCTTC
TRBJ2-1	-	few	TRBV27	CASSSLGTRAYNEQFF	TGTGCCAGCAGTTCTCTCGGCACCAGGGCTTACAATGAGCAGTTCTTC
TRBJ2-1	-	-	TRBV2	CATRGSYNEQFF	TGTGCCACCAGGGGCTCCTACAATGAGCAGTTCTTC
TRBJ1-3	TRBD1	few	TRBV2	CASSSDRGLGNTIYF	TGTGCCAGCAGTTCCGACAGGGGGCTAGGAAACACCATATATTTT
TRBJ2-3	-	-	TRBV20-1	CSARRIDTDTQYF	TGCAGTGCTAGAAGGATAGACACAGATACGCAGTATTTT
TRBJ2-1	TRBD2	-	TRBV7-6	CASSLEILAGEQFF	TGTGCCAGCAGCTTAGAGATCCTAGCGGGAGAGCAGTTCTTC
TRBJ1-3	-	-	TRBV7-8	CASSLSRQAVTPSSGNTIYF	TGTGCCAGCAGCTTAAGTAGACAGGCGGTGACCCCCTCATCTGGAAACACCATATATTTT
TRBJ2-2	-	-	TRBV9	CASSVGGDTGELFF	TGTGCCAGCAGCGTAGGAGGGGACACCGGGGAGCTGTTTTTT
TRBJ1-1	-	few	TRBV20-1	CSARVGLHTEAFF	TGCAGTGCTAGAGTGGGACTGCACACTGAAGCTTTCTTT
TRBJ2-3	-	-	TRBV6-2/TRBV6-3	CASSHTGLADTQYF	TGTGCCAGCAGTCATACGGGGTTGGCAGATACGCAGTATTTT
TRBJ2-1	-	-	TRBV5-1	CASSFPGTTPNEQFF	TGCGCCAGCAGCTTCCCCGGGACAACTCCCAATGAGCAGTTCTTC
TRBJ2-1	TRBD2	-	TRBV9	CASSLRTSGGALNEQFF	TGTGCCAGCAGCCTCAGGACTAGCGGGGGGGCCTTGAATGAGCAGTTCTTC
TRBJ2-5	-	many	TRBV7-9	CASSLERQDTKETQYF	TGTGCCAGCAGCTTAGAGAGACAGGATACGAAAGAGACCCAGTACTTC
TRBJ2-5	-	few	TRBV7-7	CASSLEAGRRETQYF	TGTGCCAGCAGCTTAGAGGCGGGACGTCGGGAGACCCAGTACTTC
TRBJ2-7	-	few	TRBV4-1	CASSRSTPHDEQYF	TGCGCCAGCAGCCGGTCGACACCCCACGACGAGCAGTACTTC
TRBJ2-2	-	many	TRBV4-1	CASSQKDHPGTTNRGGELFF	TGCGCCAGCAGCCAAAAAGACCACCCCGGGACCACCAACCGTGGCGGGGAGCTGTTTTTT
TRBJ2-3	-	-	TRBV4-1	CASSPEGSGTQYF	TGCGCCAGCAGCCCGGAGGGGTCGGGTACGCAGTATTTT
TRBJ2-2	TRBD1	few	TRBV7-9	CASSGRDRGDTGELFF	TGTGCCAGCAGCGGCCGGGACAGGGGTGACACCGGGGAGCTGTTTTTT
TRBJ1-2	-	many	TRBV29-1	CSVEDRGPLAVYYGYTF	TGCAGCGTTGAAGATCGCGGACCCTTAGCTGTCTACTATGGCTACACCTTC